The present entry profiles one T cell receptor (beta chain) with its context. Its antigen remains unknown. The data were taken from a study of shared clonotypes between healthy human individuals. Study results and caveats: Sequencing of the sorted subsets was shown by rarefaction to be incomplete despite large depth.

There were only Caucasian adults among the donors, and all lived in Nashville, Tennessee. Naive CD45RA+ and memory CD45RA-negative subsets were split from CD4+ cells. Per the authors' pipeline: ImmunoSEQ supplied junction-only sequences lacking quality scores, so filtering was different. Only in-frame clones appear in the TCRdb table, and some are missing; sequencing was by immunoSEQ multiplex PCR. The V and J calls and clone size are taken from that table; D and trimming were inferred from the DNA. Seen here are 1,500,000 or so clones, 98% to 99% observed once, and the top ten hold approximately 0.4%. Germline V gene lookup returns CDR1 SGHNT and CDR2 YYREEE (reference sequence). The CDR3 has 14 residues. The J segment lost 7 bases and the V segment lost 3 bases, leaving 4 bases of the junction unmatched.

This receptor was obtained from a man aged 30 to 39 in good health. V gene TRBV5-4 combines with J gene TRBJ2-1, with 10 bases lining up with TRBD2. Sequenced input: naive CD4+ T cells sorted from blood. The sample's subset: CD45RA+ positively selected. CDR3 in amino acids: CASSSGLAINEQFF. CDR3 coding DNA: TGTGCCAGCAGCTCGGGACTAGCGATTAATGAGCAGTTCTTC.